The TCR beta chain described here comes from a study of T cell repertoires in cytomegalovirus infection. The overall study: CMV infection plus the matching HLA type was flagged by public TCR beta signatures.

MiXCR, applied by TCRdb to the reads, yields one record per CDR3 protein. The data contain about 570,000 distinct CDR3 sequences, almost 40% of them seen just once; the ten biggest clones take up around 50%. In germline, CDR1 is LNHDA, CDR2 SQIVND (reference sequence). This CDR3 contains 13 residues. V lost 9 bases to trimming and J lost 3 bases, with 12 bases between them. Broader study findings: Cumulative public TCR beta family frequency identified carriers of CMV plus the relevant HLA. What dominated the ex vivo response were HLA-C-restricted CMV-specific TCR beta clonotypes.

Points on this clonotype: Its antigen is still unknown.

Sequenced here: cultured PBMCs, sampled from culture after CMV antigen stimulation. The source is a human donor in good health (CMV status not recorded). Some clones in this sample may be carry-over from other donors' samples. The rearrangement uses TRBV19 and TRBJ1-5, with D possibly TRBD1 on 5 matching bases. In DNA, the CDR3 is TGTGCCAGCCGGGGGAGGGACAATCAGCCCCAGCATTTT. Translation: CASRGRDNQPQHF.